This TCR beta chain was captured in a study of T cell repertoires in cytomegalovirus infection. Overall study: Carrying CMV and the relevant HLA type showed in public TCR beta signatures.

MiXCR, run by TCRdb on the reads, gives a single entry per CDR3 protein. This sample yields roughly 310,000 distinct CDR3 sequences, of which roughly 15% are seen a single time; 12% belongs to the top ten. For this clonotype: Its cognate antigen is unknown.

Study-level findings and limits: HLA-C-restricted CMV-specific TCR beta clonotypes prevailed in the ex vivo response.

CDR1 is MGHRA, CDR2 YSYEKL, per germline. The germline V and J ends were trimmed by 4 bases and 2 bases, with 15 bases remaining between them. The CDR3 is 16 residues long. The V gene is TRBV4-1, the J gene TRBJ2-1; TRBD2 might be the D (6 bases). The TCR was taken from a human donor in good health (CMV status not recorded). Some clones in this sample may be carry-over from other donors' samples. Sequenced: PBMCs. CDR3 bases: TGCGCCAGCAGCCGGGGAGGTTCGGGGACCTACAATGAGCAGTTCTTC. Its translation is CASSRGGSGTYNEQFF.